The rows below give T cell receptor beta chains drawn from one sample of a study of shared clonotypes between healthy human individuals. The repertoire was sequenced with immunoSEQ multiplex PCR; TCRdb's copy has only in-frame clones and lacks some. Of 2.3 million or so clones listed, approximately 93% were seen once; the top ten hold 0.35% to 0.45%. The specimen was naive CD4+ T cells from PBMCs. The receptors come from a young man in good health. Some clones in this sample may be carry-over from other donors' samples. The CDR3 runs from the conserved cysteine through the conserved F or W. Each record gives: J gene, V gene, clone size, D gene, CDR3 DNA, CDR3 protein. The D gene is left open where the match is weak. Only some rows state a clone size, as once, few, many or a class for expanded clones.

J gene: TRBJ1-4
V gene: TRBV5-1
clone size: -
D gene: -
CDR3 DNA: TGCGCCAGCAGCGACGCGGGGGAGAGAAAACTGTTTTTT
CDR3 protein: CASSDAGERKLFF

J gene: TRBJ1-4
V gene: TRBV28
clone size: -
D gene: -
CDR3 DNA: TGTGCCAGCAGCCCAGGGGTTTTGGCTAATGAAAAACTGTTTTTT
CDR3 protein: CASSPGVLANEKLFF

J gene: TRBJ2-5
V gene: TRBV28
clone size: once
D gene: TRBD1
CDR3 DNA: TGTGCCAGCAGTTTTGTAACTACCTGGGGACAGGGGAAGGAGGAGACCCAGTACTTC
CDR3 protein: CASSFVTTWGQGKEETQYF

J gene: TRBJ2-7
V gene: TRBV11-2
clone size: -
D gene: -
CDR3 DNA: TGTGCCAGCAGCTTAACTAGTAGTCTCTACGAGCAGTACTTC
CDR3 protein: CASSLTSSLYEQYF

J gene: TRBJ2-7
V gene: TRBV10-3
clone size: -
D gene: -
CDR3 DNA: TGTGCCATCAGTGAGTCGACAGCCTACGAGCAGTACTTC
CDR3 protein: CAISESTAYEQYF

J gene: TRBJ2-6
V gene: TRBV30
clone size: -
D gene: TRBD1
CDR3 DNA: TGTGCCTGGAGTGTCCGGCAGGGGGCAGTCGGGGCCAACGTCCTGACTTTC
CDR3 protein: CAWSVRQGAVGANVLTF

J gene: TRBJ1-5
V gene: TRBV7-2
clone size: -
D gene: TRBD1
CDR3 DNA: TGTGCCAGCAGCTATCAGGGGGGGGGCAATCAGCCCCAGCATTTT
CDR3 protein: CASSYQGGGNQPQHF

J gene: TRBJ1-2
V gene: TRBV29-1
clone size: -
D gene: -
CDR3 DNA: TGCAGCGTTGGCTATGGCTACACCTTC
CDR3 protein: CSVGYGYTF

J gene: TRBJ2-2
V gene: TRBV4-1
clone size: -
D gene: -
CDR3 DNA: TGCGCCAGCAGCCAAGAAGAGCTGGGCGGGGAGCTGTTTTTT
CDR3 protein: CASSQEELGGELFF

J gene: TRBJ2-1
V gene: TRBV15
clone size: -
D gene: -
CDR3 DNA: TGTGCCACCAGCAGAAGAGGTCTTGAGCAGTTCTTC
CDR3 protein: CATSRRGLEQFF

J gene: TRBJ2-6
V gene: TRBV28
clone size: -
D gene: -
CDR3 DNA: TGTGCCAGCAGCCTGCCTGCTGGGGCCAACGTCCTGACTTTC
CDR3 protein: CASSLPAGANVLTF

J gene: TRBJ1-5
V gene: TRBV28
clone size: -
D gene: -
CDR3 DNA: TGTGCCAGCATAGTCTCCGGGCAAGGCAATCAGCCCCAGCATTTT
CDR3 protein: CASIVSGQGNQPQHF

J gene: TRBJ2-3
V gene: TRBV6-6
clone size: -
D gene: -
CDR3 DNA: TGTGCCAGCAGTTTCCCTAGCACAGATACGCAGTATTTT
CDR3 protein: CASSFPSTDTQYF

J gene: TRBJ2-5
V gene: TRBV7-2
clone size: -
D gene: TRBD2
CDR3 DNA: TGTGCCAGCACCCTAGCGGGAGGGGCCCAAGAGACCCAGTACTTC
CDR3 protein: CASTLAGGAQETQYF

J gene: TRBJ2-7
V gene: TRBV6-5
clone size: -
D gene: -
CDR3 DNA: TGTGCCAGCAGTGCAGGGCCCGAGCAGTACTTC
CDR3 protein: CASSAGPEQYF

J gene: TRBJ1-2
V gene: TRBV28
clone size: -
D gene: -
CDR3 DNA: TGTGCCAGCAGTTTAGAAGGGGGGGCACAGTCCTATGGCTACACCTTC
CDR3 protein: CASSLEGGAQSYGYTF

J gene: TRBJ2-7
V gene: TRBV27
clone size: -
D gene: TRBD1
CDR3 DNA: TGTGCCAGCAGTTCACACCCCCGGGACAGGCAAACCTACGAGCAGTACTTC
CDR3 protein: CASSSHPRDRQTYEQYF

J gene: TRBJ2-2
V gene: TRBV28
clone size: -
D gene: -
CDR3 DNA: TGTGCCAGCACCGCACAGACCACCGGGGAGCTGTTTTTT
CDR3 protein: CASTAQTTGELFF

J gene: TRBJ1-2
V gene: TRBV4-3
clone size: -
D gene: -
CDR3 DNA: TGCGCCAGCAGCCAAGCTACCGCAGGATATGGCTACACCTTC
CDR3 protein: CASSQATAGYGYTF

J gene: TRBJ2-4
V gene: TRBV5-6
clone size: -
D gene: -
CDR3 DNA: TGTGCCAGCAGCTTGGCCCTACGGGGGAACATTCAGTACTTC
CDR3 protein: CASSLALRGNIQYF

J gene: TRBJ1-5
V gene: TRBV7-2
clone size: -
D gene: -
CDR3 DNA: TGTGCCAGCAGCTACGCCTTGAGTAATCAGCCCCAGCATTTT
CDR3 protein: CASSYALSNQPQHF

J gene: TRBJ2-1
V gene: TRBV9
clone size: -
D gene: -
CDR3 DNA: TGTGCCAGCAGCGATAGTTTTCGAGGGGGTGAGCAGTTCTTC
CDR3 protein: CASSDSFRGGEQFF

J gene: TRBJ1-5
V gene: TRBV10-1
clone size: -
D gene: -
CDR3 DNA: TGCGCCAGCAGTGATGGTGGCAATCAGCCCCAGCATTTT
CDR3 protein: CASSDGGNQPQHF

J gene: TRBJ1-5
V gene: TRBV27
clone size: -
D gene: TRBD1
CDR3 DNA: TGTGCCAGCACCCCTGGGAGGGACAGGGTGGTTTCGGCCCGCGATCAGCCCCAGCATTTT
CDR3 protein: CASTPGRDRVVSARDQPQHF

J gene: TRBJ1-1
V gene: TRBV2
clone size: -
D gene: TRBD1
CDR3 DNA: TGTGCCAGCAGGCAGAGGGGGCCCCCGAACACTGAAGCTTTCTTT
CDR3 protein: CASRQRGPPNTEAFF

J gene: TRBJ2-4
V gene: TRBV19
clone size: -
D gene: -
CDR3 DNA: TGTGCCAGTAGTGTTTTAGCCAAAAACATTCAGTACTTC
CDR3 protein: CASSVLAKNIQYF